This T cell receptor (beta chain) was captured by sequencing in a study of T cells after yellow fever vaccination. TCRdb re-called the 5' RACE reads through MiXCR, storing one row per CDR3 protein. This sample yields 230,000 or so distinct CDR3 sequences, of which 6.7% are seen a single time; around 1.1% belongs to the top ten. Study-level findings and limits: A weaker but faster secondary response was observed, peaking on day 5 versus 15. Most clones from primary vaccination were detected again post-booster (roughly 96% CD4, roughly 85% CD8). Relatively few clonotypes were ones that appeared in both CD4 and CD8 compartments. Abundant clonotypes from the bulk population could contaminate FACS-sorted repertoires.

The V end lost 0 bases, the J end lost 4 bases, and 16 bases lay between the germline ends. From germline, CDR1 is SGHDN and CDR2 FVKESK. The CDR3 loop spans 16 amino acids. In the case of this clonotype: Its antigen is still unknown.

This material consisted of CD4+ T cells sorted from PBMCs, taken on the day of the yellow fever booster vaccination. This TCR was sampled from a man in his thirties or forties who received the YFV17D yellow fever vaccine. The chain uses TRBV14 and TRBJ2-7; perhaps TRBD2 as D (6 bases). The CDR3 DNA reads TGTGCCAGCAGCCAAGATCCCCGCTTCGGGGGTTACGAGCAGTACTTC. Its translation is CASSQDPRFGGYEQYF.